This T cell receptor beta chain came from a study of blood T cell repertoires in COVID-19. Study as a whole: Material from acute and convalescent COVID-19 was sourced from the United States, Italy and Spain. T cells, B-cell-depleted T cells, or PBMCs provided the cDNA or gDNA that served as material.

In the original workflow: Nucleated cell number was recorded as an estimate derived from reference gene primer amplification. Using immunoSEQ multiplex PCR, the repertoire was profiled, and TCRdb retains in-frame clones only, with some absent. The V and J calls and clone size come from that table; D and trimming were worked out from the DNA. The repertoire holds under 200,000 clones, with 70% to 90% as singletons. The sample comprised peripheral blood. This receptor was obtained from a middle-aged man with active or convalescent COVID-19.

CDR3 sequence (DNA): TGTGCCAGTAGTACATCACGGACTAGCGGGCAAGAGACCCAGTACTTC. Translated, it gives CASSTSRTSGQETQYF. The rearrangement uses TRBV19 and TRBJ2-5; 11 nucleotides line up with TRBD2. Germline V gene sequence: CDR1 LNHDA, CDR2 SQIVND (reference sequence). V gave up 4 bases and J gave up 2 bases; unmatched junction bases: 6. CDR3 length: 16 residues.